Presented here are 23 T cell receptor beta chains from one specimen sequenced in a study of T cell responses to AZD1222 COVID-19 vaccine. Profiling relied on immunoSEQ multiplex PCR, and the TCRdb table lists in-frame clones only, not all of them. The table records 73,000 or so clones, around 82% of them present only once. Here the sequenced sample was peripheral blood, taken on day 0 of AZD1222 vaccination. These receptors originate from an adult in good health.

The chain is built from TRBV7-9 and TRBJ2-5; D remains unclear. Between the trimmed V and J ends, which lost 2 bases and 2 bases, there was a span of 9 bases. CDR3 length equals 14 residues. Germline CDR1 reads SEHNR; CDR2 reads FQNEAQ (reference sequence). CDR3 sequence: CASSLLQIQETQYF. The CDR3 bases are TGTGCCAGCAGCTTACTACAGATTCAAGAGACCCAGTACTTC. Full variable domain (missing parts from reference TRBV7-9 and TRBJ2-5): DTGVSQNPRHKITKRGQNVTFRCDPISEHNRLYWYRQTLGQGPEFLTYFQNEAQLEKSRLLSDRFSAERPKGSFSTLEIQRTEQGDSAMYLCASSLLQIQETQYFGPGTRLLVL.

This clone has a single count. The CDR3 loop reads CASSNPARRTGGEDSGNTIYF. CDR3 in DNA: TGCGCCAGCAGCAACCCCGCGAGGAGGACAGGGGGCGAGGACTCTGGAAACACCATATATTTT. V and J are TRBV5-1 and TRBJ1-3; 11 bases line up with TRBD1. The CDR3 totals 21 residues. V trimming: 4 bases; J trimming: 0 bases; junction bases outside the gene matches: 18. CDR1 is SGHRS, CDR2 YFSETQ, per germline.

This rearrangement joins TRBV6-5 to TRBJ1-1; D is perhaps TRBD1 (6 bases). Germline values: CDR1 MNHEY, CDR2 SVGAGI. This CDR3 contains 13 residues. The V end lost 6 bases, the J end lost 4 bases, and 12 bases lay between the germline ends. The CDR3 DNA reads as TGTGCCAGCAGAAGTCAGGGGTCCACTGAAGCTTTCTTT. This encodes CASRSQGSTEAFF.

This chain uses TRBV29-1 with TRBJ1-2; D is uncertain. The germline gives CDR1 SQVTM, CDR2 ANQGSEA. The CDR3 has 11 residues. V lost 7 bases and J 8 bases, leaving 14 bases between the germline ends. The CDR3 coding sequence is TGCAGCGCCTATAAGGACGAGGGCTACACCTTC. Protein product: CSAYKDEGYTF. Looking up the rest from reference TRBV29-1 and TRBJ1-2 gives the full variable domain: SAVISQKPSRDICQRGTSLTIQCQVDSQVTMMFWYRQQPGQSLTLIATANQGSEATYESGFVIDKFPISRPNLTFSTLTVSNMSPEDSSIYLCSAYKDEGYTFGSGTRLTVV.

The CDR3 DNA follows: TGTGCCAGCAGCAAAGCCCCCGGGACAGGGGTTACAGATACGCAGTATTTT. It encodes CASSKAPGTGVTDTQYF. V usage is TRBV21-1 and J usage is TRBJ2-3; TRBD1 is the table's D call, not checked against the DNA. TRBV21-1 is a pseudogene segment. This CDR3 is built from 17 residues.

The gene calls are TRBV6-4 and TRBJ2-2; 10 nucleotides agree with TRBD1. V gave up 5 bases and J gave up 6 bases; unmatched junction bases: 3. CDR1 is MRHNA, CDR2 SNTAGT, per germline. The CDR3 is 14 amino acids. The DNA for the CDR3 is TGTGCCAGCAGTCCGGGACAGGGGTCCGGGGAGCTGTTTTTT. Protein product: CASSPGQGSGELFF.

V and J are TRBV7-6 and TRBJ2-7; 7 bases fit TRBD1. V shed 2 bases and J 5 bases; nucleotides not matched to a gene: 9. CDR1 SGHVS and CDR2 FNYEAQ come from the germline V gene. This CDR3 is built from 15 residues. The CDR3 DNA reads TGTGCCAGCAGCTTAATGGCAGGGGGTTTCGACGAGCAGTACTTC. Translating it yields CASSLMAGGFDEQYF.

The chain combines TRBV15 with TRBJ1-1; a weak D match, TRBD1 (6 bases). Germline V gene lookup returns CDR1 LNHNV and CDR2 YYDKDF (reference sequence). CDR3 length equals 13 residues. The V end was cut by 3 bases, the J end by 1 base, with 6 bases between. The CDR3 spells CATSRTGNTEAFF. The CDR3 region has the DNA TGTGCCACCAGCAGGACAGGGAACACTGAAGCTTTCTTT.

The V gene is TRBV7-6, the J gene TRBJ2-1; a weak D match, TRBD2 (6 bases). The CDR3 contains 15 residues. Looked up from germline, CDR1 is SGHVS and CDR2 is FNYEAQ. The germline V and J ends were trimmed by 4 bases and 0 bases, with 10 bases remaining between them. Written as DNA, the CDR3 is TGTGCCAGCAGCTCGGGACTTTCCTCCTACAATGAGCAGTTCTTC. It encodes CASSSGLSSYNEQFF.

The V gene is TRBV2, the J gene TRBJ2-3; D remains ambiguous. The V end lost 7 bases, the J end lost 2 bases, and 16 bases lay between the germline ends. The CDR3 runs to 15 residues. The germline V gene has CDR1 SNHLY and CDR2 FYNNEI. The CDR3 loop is CASNDKPRPTDTQYF. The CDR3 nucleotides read TGTGCCAGCAATGACAAGCCGAGGCCCACAGATACGCAGTATTTT.

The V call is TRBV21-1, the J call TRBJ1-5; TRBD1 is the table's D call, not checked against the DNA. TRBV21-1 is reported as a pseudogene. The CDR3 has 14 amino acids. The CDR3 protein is CASRNRGSNQPQHF. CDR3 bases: TGTGCCAGCAGGAACAGGGGTAGCAATCAGCCCCAGCATTTT.

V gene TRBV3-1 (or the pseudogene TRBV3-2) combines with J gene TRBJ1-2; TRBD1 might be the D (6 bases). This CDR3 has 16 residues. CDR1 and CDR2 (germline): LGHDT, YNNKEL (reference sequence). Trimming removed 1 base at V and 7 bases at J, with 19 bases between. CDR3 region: CASSQVTGQGQGGYTF. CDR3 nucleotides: TGTGCCAGCAGCCAAGTTACAGGGCAGGGGCAGGGTGGCTACACCTTC.

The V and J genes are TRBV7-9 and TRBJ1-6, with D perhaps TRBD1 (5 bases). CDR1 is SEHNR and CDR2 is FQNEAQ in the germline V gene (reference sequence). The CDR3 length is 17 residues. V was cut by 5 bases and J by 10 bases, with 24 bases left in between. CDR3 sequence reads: CASSRLVTTGTTSPLHF. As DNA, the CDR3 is TGTGCCAGCAGCCGACTGGTAACTACCGGGACGACCTCACCCCTCCACTTT.

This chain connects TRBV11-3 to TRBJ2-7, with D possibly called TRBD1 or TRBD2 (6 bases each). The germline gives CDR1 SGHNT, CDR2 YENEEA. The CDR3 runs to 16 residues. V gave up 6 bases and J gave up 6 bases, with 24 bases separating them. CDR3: CASSKLFSTGAGEQYF. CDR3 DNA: TGTGCCAGCAGTAAACTCTTTTCGACGGGGGCGGGCGAGCAGTACTTC.

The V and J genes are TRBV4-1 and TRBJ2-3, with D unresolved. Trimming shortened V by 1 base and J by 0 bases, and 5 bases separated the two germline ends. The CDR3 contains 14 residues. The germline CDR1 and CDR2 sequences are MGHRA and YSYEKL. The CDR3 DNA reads TGCGCCAGCAGCCAAGTTCTTAGCACAGATACGCAGTATTTT. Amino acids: CASSQVLSTDTQYF.

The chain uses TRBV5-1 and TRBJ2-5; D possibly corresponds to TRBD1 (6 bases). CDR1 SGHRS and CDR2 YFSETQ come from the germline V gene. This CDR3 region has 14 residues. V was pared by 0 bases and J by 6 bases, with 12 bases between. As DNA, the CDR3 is TGCGCCAGCAGCTTGGGACAGGAGTGGAAGACCCAGTACTTC. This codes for CASSLGQEWKTQYF.

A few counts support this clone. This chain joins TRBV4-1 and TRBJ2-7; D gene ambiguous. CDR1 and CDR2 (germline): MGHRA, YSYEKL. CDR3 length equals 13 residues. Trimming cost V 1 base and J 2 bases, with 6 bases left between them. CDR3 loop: CASSQASAYEQYF. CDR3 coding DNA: TGCGCCAGCAGCCAAGCCTCGGCCTACGAGCAGTACTTC.

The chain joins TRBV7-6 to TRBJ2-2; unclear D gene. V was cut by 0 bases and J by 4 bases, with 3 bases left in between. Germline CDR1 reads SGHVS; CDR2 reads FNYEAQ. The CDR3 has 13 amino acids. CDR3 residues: CASSLAGTGELFF. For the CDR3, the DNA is TGTGCCAGCAGCTTAGCTGGCACCGGGGAGCTGTTTTTT.

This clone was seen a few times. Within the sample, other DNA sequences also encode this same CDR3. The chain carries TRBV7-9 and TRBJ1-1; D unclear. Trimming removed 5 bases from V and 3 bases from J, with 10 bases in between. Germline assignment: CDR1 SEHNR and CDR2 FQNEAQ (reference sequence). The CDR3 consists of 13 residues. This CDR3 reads CASSPTGDTEAFF. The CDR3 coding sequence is TGTGCCAGCAGCCCCACCGGAGACACTGAAGCTTTCTTT.

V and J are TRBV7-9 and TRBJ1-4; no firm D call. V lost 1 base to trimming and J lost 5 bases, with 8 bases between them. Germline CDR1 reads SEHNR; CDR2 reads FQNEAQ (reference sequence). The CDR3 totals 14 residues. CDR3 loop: CASSLGTTNEKLFF. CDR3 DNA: TGTGCCAGCAGCTTAGGGACGACGAATGAAAAACTGTTTTTT.

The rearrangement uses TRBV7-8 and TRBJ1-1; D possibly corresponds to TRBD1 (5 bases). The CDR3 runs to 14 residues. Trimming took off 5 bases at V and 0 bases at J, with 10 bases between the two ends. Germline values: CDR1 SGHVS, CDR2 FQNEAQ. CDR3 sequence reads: CASSPTEMNTEAFF. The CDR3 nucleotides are TGTGCCAGCAGCCCGACAGAGATGAACACTGAAGCTTTCTTT.

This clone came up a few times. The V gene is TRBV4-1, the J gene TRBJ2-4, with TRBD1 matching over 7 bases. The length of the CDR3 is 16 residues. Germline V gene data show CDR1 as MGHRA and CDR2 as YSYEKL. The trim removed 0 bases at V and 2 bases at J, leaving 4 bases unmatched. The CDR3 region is CASSQEVTGSKNIQYF. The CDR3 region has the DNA TGCGCCAGCAGCCAAGAGGTGACAGGGTCCAAAAACATTCAGTACTTC.

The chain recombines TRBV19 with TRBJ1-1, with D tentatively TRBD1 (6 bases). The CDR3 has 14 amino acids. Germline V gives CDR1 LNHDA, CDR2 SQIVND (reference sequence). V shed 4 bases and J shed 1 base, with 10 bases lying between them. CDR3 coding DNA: TGTGCCAGTAGTAAGGGGGGGCCGAACACTGAAGCTTTCTTT. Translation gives CASSKGGPNTEAFF.